This T cell receptor (beta chain) was observed in a study of blood T cell repertoires in COVID-19. Study as a whole: Acute-phase and convalescent COVID-19 samples originated in the United States, Italy and Spain. The analysed material was cDNA or gDNA that came from T cells, B-cell-depleted T cells, or PBMCs.

In the authors' workflow: Amplifying reference gene primers gave estimates of nucleated cell counts. Measured with immunoSEQ multiplex PCR; TCRdb has only the in-frame clones, and not every one. That table supplies the V and J calls and clone size; D and trimming were determined from the DNA. The table has about 210,000 clones, 88% seen once. The clonotype comes from a man aged 65-85 years with acute or convalescent COVID-19. Sequencing was done on a sample of peripheral blood.

CDR3 protein: CASSLWRGAYNEQFF. DNA of the CDR3: TGCGCCAGCAGCTTGTGGCGGGGAGCCTACAATGAGCAGTTCTTC. J is TRBJ2-1 and V is TRBV5-1, with D tentatively TRBD2 (6 bases). The V gene lost 1 base and the J gene lost 2 bases, with 10 bases spanning the gap. The CDR3 consists of 15 residues. Germline CDR1 is SGHRS and CDR2 is YFSETQ.